These 7 T cell receptor beta chains were sequenced from one sample in a study of blood T cell repertoires in COVID-19. TCRdb's table, derived via immunoSEQ multiplex PCR, lists solely in-frame clones and lacks some. The repertoire holds roughly 85,000 clones, with 80% to 90% as singletons. The sequenced sample was peripheral blood. The origin of the receptors is a man between 45 and 60 years old with active or convalescent COVID-19.

The table lists this clone with many counts. The CDR3 DNA sequence: TGTGCCAGCAGCTTCTTGACTTCGGGAACTGAAGCTTTCTTT. Its translation: CASSFLTSGTEAFF. The chain is built from TRBV5-4 and TRBJ1-1, with unresolved D. Germline V gene sequence: CDR1 SGHNT, CDR2 YYREEE (reference sequence). The CDR3 is 14 residues long. Trimming shortened V by 2 bases and J by 5 bases, and 13 bases separated the two germline ends.

V and J are TRBV7-2 and TRBJ2-5; tentatively, D is TRBD1 (6 bases). Germline V gene data show CDR1 as SGHTA and CDR2 as FQGNSA. The CDR3 has 15 residues. V was shortened by 4 bases and J by 4 bases, with 16 bases between the two germline ends. The CDR3 DNA follows: TGTGCCAGCAGCTCATGGACAGCAAACCTAGAGACCCAGTACTTC. Protein product: CASSSWTANLETQYF.

This sequence joins TRBV5-5 and TRBJ1-5, with TRBD1 as a possible D gene (6 bases). The V gene lost 2 bases and the J gene lost 6 bases, with 12 bases spanning the gap. Germline V gene lookup returns CDR1 SGHKS and CDR2 YYEKEE (reference sequence). The CDR3 is 14 residues long. The CDR3 sequence: CASSFDLGAQPQHF. CDR3 DNA sequence: TGTGCCAGCAGCTTTGACCTGGGGGCTCAGCCCCAGCATTTT.

V gene TRBV5-5 combines with J gene TRBJ1-2; 9 bases agree with TRBD1. V dropped 4 bases and J dropped 5; count of bases not matched to a gene: 3. The CDR3 spans 13 residues. Germline V CDR1 and CDR2: SGHKS, YYEKEE (reference sequence). The chain's CDR3 is CASSEGQGYGYTF. The CDR3 DNA reads as TGTGCCAGCAGCGAAGGACAGGGGTATGGCTACACCTTC.

This clone was picked up a small number of times. J is TRBJ2-7 and V is TRBV28; 11 positions match TRBD2. The CDR3 consists of 14 residues. Germline values: CDR1 MDHEN, CDR2 SYDVKM. Trimming removed 9 bases from V and 6 bases from J; junction bases left unmatched: 10. CDR3 bases: TGTGCCAGTAGAGCCCCCCTAGCGGGAGGCGAGCAGTACTTC. Protein: CASRAPLAGGEQYF.

The rearrangement joins TRBV5-6 to TRBJ2-7, with 8 bases fitting TRBD1. The CDR3 has 14 amino acids. Trimming cost V 3 bases and J 3 bases; bases outside gene matches: 5. The germline CDR1 and CDR2 sequences are SGHDT and YYEEEE. The CDR3 spells CASSSTGQGYEQYF. CDR3 sequence (DNA): TGTGCCAGCAGCTCGACCGGACAGGGCTACGAGCAGTACTTC.

This rearrangement joins TRBV28 to TRBJ2-7; TRBD1 matches at 9 bases. With 5 bases clipped from V and 4 bases from J, the junction kept 6 bases outside the gene matches. Per the germline V gene, CDR1 is MDHEN and CDR2 is SYDVKM. The CDR3 is 14 residues long. The CDR3 DNA follows: TGTGCCAGCAGTCCATCCGGGACAGGGTACGAGCAGTACTTC. It specifies CASSPSGTGYEQYF.